One and the same sample provided the 30 T cell receptor beta chains below, sequenced in a study of molecular identifiers for immune sequencing clone quantification. Each CDR3 protein is one row after TCRdb ran MiXCR on the PCR reads. Among approximately 7,800 distinct CDR3 sequences listed, 35% were seen once. Sequenced material: naive CD8+ T cells from blood, with Jurkat cell RNA spiked in. As for subset: FACS-sorted CD8+CD4-CCR7+CD45RA+ naive T cells. These receptors all stem from a human donor in good health. Some libraries in this study had Jurkat cell RNA spiked in.

CDR3 sequence (DNA): TGTGCCAGCAGCTTACAGAACCGTGTGTCTGAAGCTTTCTTT. This gives the protein CASSLQNRVSEAFF. The rearrangement uses TRBV7-9 and TRBJ1-1, with unresolved D. There are 14 residues in the CDR3. V lost 2 bases and J 6 bases, leaving 13 bases between the germline ends. Germline CDR1 reads SEHNR; CDR2 reads FQNEAQ (reference sequence).

This clonotype was seen just once. One base away lies a much larger clone, so this may be a sequencing read error. The genes are TRBV5-6 and TRBJ2-3; D gene ambiguous. The CDR3 extends over 14 amino acids. The germline V gene encodes CDR1 SGHDT and CDR2 YYEEEE. Between the trimmed V and J ends, which lost 4 bases and 5 bases, there was a span of 14 bases. CDR3: CASSGPMGLDTQYF. The CDR3 DNA follows: TGTGCCAGCAGCGGCCCCATGGGCCTAGATACGCAGTATTTT. Filled out from reference TRBV5-6 and TRBJ2-3, the complete variable domain reads DAGVTQSPTHLIKTRGQQVTLRCSPKSGHDTVSWYQQALGQGPQFIFQYYEEEERQRGNFPDRFSGHQFPNYSSELNVNALLLGDSALYLCASSGPMGLDTQYFGPGTRLTVL.

This clonotype was seen a single time. The V and J genes are TRBV4-2 and TRBJ2-5, with TRBD2 matching over 11 bases. The CDR3 runs to 15 residues. With V trimmed by 1 base and J by 3 bases, 1 base remained unmatched. Germline V gene lookup returns CDR1 LGHNA and CDR2 YNFKEQ. The CDR3 nucleotides read TGTGCCAGCAGCCAAGGACTAGCGGGAAAAGAGACCCAGTACTTC. Protein: CASSQGLAGKETQYF.

With regard to this clonotype: This could be a read error, since a much larger clone is one nucleotide away. V gene TRBV28 combines with J gene TRBJ2-3; weak D call: TRBD2 (5 bases). There are 15 residues in the CDR3. Germline lookup yields CDR1 MDHEN and CDR2 SYDVKM. The CDR3 spells CASSLPPDLGDTLYF. Here the CDR3 DNA reads TGTGCCAGCAGTCTTCCCCCCGATCTCGGGGATACGCTGTATTTT. The full variable domain, in which reference TRBV28 and TRBJ2-3 provide the parts outside the CDR3, is DVKVTQSSRYLVKRTGEKVFLECVQDMDHENMFWYRQDPGLGLRLIYFSYDVKMKEKGDIPEGYSVSREKKERFSLILESASTNQTSMYLCASSLPPDLGDTLYFGPGTRLTVL.

In regard to this clonotype: The conserved phenylalanine or tryptophan normally closing the CDR3 is absent here, so this likely arose from a read error. The limits of the CDR3 on the DNA are not certain, so only TCRdb's listed CDR3 is given. V gene TRBV12-3 or TRBV12-4 combines with J gene TRBJ1-1; the table's D call of TRBD1 was not tested on the DNA. The length of the CDR3 is 16 amino acids, counting both ends. This CDR3 reads CASSFRDRGEGTEAIL.

CDR3 sequence: CASSSRNQPQHF. The DNA of the CDR3 is TGTGCCAGCAGCTCGAGAAATCAGCCCCAGCATTTT. The chain has TRBV7-3 and TRBJ1-5; D is undetermined. CDR1 is SGHTA and CDR2 is FQGTGA in the germline V gene. The CDR3 sequence is 12 residues long. With 4 bases removed from V and 4 bases from J, the gap between germline ends came to 5 bases.

Comments on this clonotype: A read error is possible here, since a much larger clone lies one base away. V gene TRBV28 combines with J gene TRBJ2-3, with TRBD2 as a possible D gene (6 bases). The germline gives CDR1 MDHEN, CDR2 SYDVKM. V was pared by 4 bases and J by 3 bases, with 11 bases between. CDR3 length equals 14 residues. CDR3 bases: TGTGCCAGCAGTTATGTGGCGGGGACAGATACGCAGTATTTT. This encodes CASSYVAGTDTQYF. The full variable domain, completed using reference TRBV28 and TRBJ2-3, is DVKVTQSSRYLVKRTGEKVFLECVQDMDHENMFWYRQDPGLGLRLIYFSYDVKMKEKGDIPEGYSVSREKKERFSLILESASTNQTSMYLCASSYVAGTDTQYFGPGTRLTVL.

Details on this clonotype: Its ends do not fully match the called genes, so a read error is possible. The chain couples TRBV7-9 to TRBJ2-7; D could derive from TRBD1 or TRBD2 (5 bases each). Germline lookup yields CDR1 SEHNR and CDR2 FQNEAQ (reference sequence). This CDR3 is 13 amino acids long. The CDR3 DNA reads TGTGCCAGCGGCTTAGCGACAGCATACGAGCAGTACTTC. It translates to CASGLATAYEQYF.

This clonotype appeared a few times. The chain couples TRBV11-2 to TRBJ2-7; no clear D gene. Trimming cost V 0 bases and J 3 bases, with 6 bases left between them. Germline V lookup: CDR1 SGHAT, CDR2 FQNNGV. The CDR3 has 13 residues. The CDR3 reads CASSLDFFYEQYF. In DNA form, the CDR3 reads TGTGCCAGCAGCTTAGACTTTTTCTACGAGCAGTACTTC.

This chain uses TRBV7-8 with TRBJ2-1; possibly TRBD1 for D (7 bases). The V and J ends lost 6 bases and 2 bases respectively, with 17 bases between them. Germline V lookup: CDR1 SGHVS, CDR2 FQNEAQ. CDR3 length: 16 residues. DNA for the CDR3: TGTGCCAGCAGGCGAGGGGGCGGGGTCACCTACAATGAGCAGTTCTTC. Protein product: CASRRGGGVTYNEQFF.

This clonotype was observed a handful of times. The gene calls are TRBV4-1 and TRBJ2-1; 11 nucleotides align to TRBD2. The J segment lost 9 bases and the V segment lost 1 base, leaving 8 bases of the junction unmatched. The CDR3 has 16 residues. Germline-derived CDR1 and CDR2 are MGHRA and YSYEKL. The CDR3 bases are TGCGCCAGCAGCCAAGTATTTCTAGCGGGAGGTGTTGAGCAGTTCTTC. Translating gives CASSQVFLAGGVEQFF.

Note on this clonotype: Given a much more abundant clone one base away, this may be a read error. The chain is built from TRBV11-1 and TRBJ1-2, with D hard to call. The CDR3 contains 13 residues. Germline lookup yields CDR1 SGHAT and CDR2 FQDESV (reference sequence). CDR3 nucleotide sequence: TGTGCCAGCAGCTTAGCCGAGGCCTACGGCTTCACCTTC. Protein: CASSLAEAYGFTF.

By share, this clonotype counts as medium-sized. This chain joins TRBV6-5 and TRBJ2-7; TRBD1 aligns across 8 bases. CDR3 length: 18 amino acids. Germline CDR1 and CDR2: MNHEY and SVGAGI. The ends lost 4 bases at V and 3 bases at J; junction bases unmatched: 17. CDR3 sequence: CASSFLPRNRGEGYEQYF. CDR3 DNA: TGTGCCAGCAGTTTCCTTCCCAGAAACAGGGGGGAAGGCTACGAGCAGTACTTC.

With respect to this clonotype: A read error is possible here, since a much larger clone lies one base away. This chain links TRBV7-2 with TRBJ2-1, with 9 bases that match TRBD2. The length of the CDR3 is 15 residues. Germline trimming cut 5 bases from V and 6 bases from J; bases unmatched to any gene: 8. Germline values: CDR1 SGHTA, CDR2 FQGNSA. The CDR3 DNA is TGTGCCAGCAGCCTAACTAGCGGGCCGTGCAATGAGCAGTTCTTC. Its protein is CASSLTSGPCNEQFF.

This clonotype is medium-sized in the sample. The chain recombines TRBV27 with TRBJ2-3, with 11 nucleotides matching TRBD1. The CDR3 extends over 15 amino acids. Germline CDR1 and CDR2: MNHEY and SMNVEV (reference sequence). With V trimmed by 4 bases and J by 4 bases, 4 bases remained unmatched. CDR3 amino acids: CASSWTGGGADTQYF. DNA of the CDR3: TGTGCCAGCAGTTGGACAGGGGGCGGCGCAGATACGCAGTATTTT.

Comments on this clonotype: Germline is not matched at one junction end, which may reflect a read error. The chain joins TRBV9 to TRBJ2-7, with D possibly being TRBD2 (6 bases). This CDR3 comprises 14 residues. Looked up from germline, CDR1 is SGDLS and CDR2 is YYNGEE. CDR3 nucleotide sequence: TGTGCCAACAGCGTTGGAGGGGAGGCCTACGAGCAGTACTTC. This translates into CANSVGGEAYEQYF. Full variable domain (outside the CDR3, taken from reference TRBV9 and TRBJ2-7): DSGVTQTPKHLITATGQRVTLRCSPRSGDLSVYWYQQSLDQGLQFLIQYYNGEERAKGNILERFSAQQFPDLHSELNLSSLELGDSALYFCANSVGGEAYEQYFGPGTRLTVT.

This clonotype is medium-sized (0.01 to 0.1%) in the sample. This chain joins TRBV7-2 and TRBJ1-5; D perhaps matches TRBD1 (5 bases). The germline V gene has CDR1 SGHTA and CDR2 FQGNSA. V lost 0 bases, J lost 6 bases, and 9 bases lay in between. The CDR3 loop spans 14 amino acids. The CDR3 is CASSLASGRQPQHF. The CDR3 bases are TGTGCCAGCAGCTTAGCGTCGGGGCGTCAGCCCCAGCATTTT. The full variable domain, rest sourced from reference TRBV7-2 and TRBJ1-5, is GAGVSQSPSNKVTEKGKDVELRCDPISGHTALYWYRQSLGQGLEFLIYFQGNSAPDKSGLPSDRFSAERTGGSVSTLTIQRTQQEDSAVYLCASSLASGRQPQHFGDGTRLSIL.

There are a few counts of this clonotype. A much larger clone lies one base from this, so it may be a read error. The J gene is TRBJ1-1, the V gene TRBV7-9; TRBD1 agrees at 9 bases. Germline CDR1 and CDR2: SEHNR and FQNEAQ (reference sequence). The CDR3 runs to 12 residues. In nucleotides, the CDR3 is TGTGCCAGCAGCCTACAGGGGGCCCCAGCTGTCTTT. It yields the protein CASSLQGAPAVF. Looking up the rest from reference TRBV7-9 and TRBJ1-1 gives the full variable domain: DTGVSQNPRHKITKRGQNVTFRCDPISEHNRLYWYRQTLGQGPEFLTYFQNEAQLEKSRLLSDRFSAERPKGSFSTLEIQRTEQGDSAMYLCASSLQGAPAVFGQGTRLTVV.

This sequence joins TRBV4-1 and TRBJ2-1, with a weak D call TRBD2 (5 bases). Trimming removed 0 bases from V and 8 bases from J, with 11 bases in between. Germline CDR1 is MGHRA and CDR2 is YSYEKL. This CDR3 has 14 residues. CDR3 sequence: CASSQDSLAHEQFF. CDR3 DNA sequence: TGCGCCAGCAGCCAAGACTCTCTAGCACATGAGCAGTTCTTC.

The gene calls are TRBV13 and TRBJ2-2; D call uncertain. The length of the CDR3 is 14 residues. Germline lookup yields CDR1 PRHDT and CDR2 FYEKMQ (reference sequence). Trimming removed 7 bases at V and 2 bases at J, with 11 bases between. DNA for the CDR3: TGTGCCAGCACCCGCCCCCTTAACACCGGGGAGCTGTTTTTT. Translating it yields CASTRPLNTGELFF.

By sample share, this clonotype is medium-sized (0.01 to 0.1%). V usage is TRBV28 and J usage is TRBJ1-1; D unclear. V shed 3 bases and J shed 6 bases, with 8 bases lying between them. CDR3 length: 12 residues. The germline V gene has CDR1 MDHEN and CDR2 SYDVKM. As DNA, the CDR3 is TGTGCCAGCAGTTTTTCCGCAGCTGAAGCTTTCTTT. Translation gives CASSFSAAEAFF.

This clonotype was observed a few times. The chain links TRBV19 to TRBJ2-3, with D possibly TRBD1 on 5 matching bases. V shed 5 bases and J shed 11 bases, with 11 bases lying between them. The germline V gene encodes CDR1 LNHDA and CDR2 SQIVND (reference sequence). The CDR3 is 11 residues long. CDR3 coding DNA: TGTGCCAGTAGTGGCCCTAGGGGGCAGTATTTT. Its translation is CASSGPRGQYF. The whole variable domain, remainder taken from reference TRBV19 and TRBJ2-3, is DGGITQSPKYLFRKEGQNVTLSCEQNLNHDAMYWYRQDPGQGLRLIYYSQIVNDFQKGDIAEGYSVSREKKESFPLTVTSAQKNPTAFYLCASSGPRGQYFGPGTRLTVL.

The chain is built from TRBV25-1 and TRBJ1-1; D unresolved. Germline V gene lookup returns CDR1 MGHDK and CDR2 SYGVNS. The CDR3 is made up of 15 amino acids. The germline V and J ends were trimmed by 2 bases and 1 base, with 11 bases remaining between them. CDR3 region: CASSEISAENTEAFF. In DNA, the CDR3 is TGTGCCAGCAGTGAAATTTCGGCAGAGAACACTGAAGCTTTCTTT.

This clonotype was seen a few times. J is TRBJ1-5 and V is TRBV3-1; D is undetermined. V was cut by 0 bases and J by 1 base, with 1 base left in between. The CDR3 extends over 13 amino acids. Germline lookup yields CDR1 LGHDT and CDR2 YNNKEL (reference sequence). CDR3 protein: CASSQDSNQPQHF. The CDR3 bases are TGTGCCAGCAGCCAAGACAGCAATCAGCCCCAGCATTTT.

Concerning this clonotype itself: It may be a read error: a sequence one base away is much more abundant. The chain uses TRBV28 and TRBJ2-7, with a weak D call TRBD2 (5 bases). Germline V gene sequence: CDR1 MDHEN, CDR2 SYDVKM. This CDR3 has 13 residues. The CDR3 region is CASSPLAPYEQHF. The CDR3 DNA reads as TGTGCCAGCAGCCCGCTAGCCCCCTACGAGCAGCACTTC.

This clonotype has only a few counts. This chain uses TRBV7-9 with TRBJ1-4; tentative D call: TRBD1 (5 bases). The CDR3 runs 15 residues. V lost 2 bases and J lost 8, with 15 bases in between. The germline V gene has CDR1 SEHNR and CDR2 FQNEAQ (reference sequence). The DNA for the CDR3 is TGTGCCAGCAGCTTACCCGAGTGGGGGAACGAAAAACTGTTTTTT. Amino acids: CASSLPEWGNEKLFF.

The table lists this clonotype with a few counts. The chain carries TRBV27 and TRBJ1-5; 8 bases align to TRBD1. Germline V gene sequence: CDR1 MNHEY, CDR2 SMNVEV (reference sequence). The CDR3 extends over 13 amino acids. V was pared by 7 bases and J by 4 bases, with 3 bases of the junction left unmatched. The CDR3 nucleotides read TGTGCCAGCAAACGACAGGGGAATCAGCCCCAGCATTTT. Translating gives CASKRQGNQPQHF.

A note on this clonotype: The conserved final phenylalanine or tryptophan is absent from the CDR3, which likely points to a read error. The chain combines TRBV5-7 with TRBJ2-5; a possible D gene is TRBD1 (6 bases). TRBV5-7 is treated as an ORF (open reading frame) with a function not yet certain. Deletions cut 3 bases from V and 6 bases from J, with 15 bases between. CDR3 length: 14 amino acids. CDR3 sequence reads: CASSSNQGTQTQYL. Written as DNA, the CDR3 is TGTGCCAGCAGCTCGAATCAGGGGACACAGACCCAGTACCTC.

Within the sample, this clonotype is medium-sized (0.01 to 0.1%). The chain links TRBV10-2 to TRBJ2-3; 8 nucleotides agree with TRBD2. There are 14 residues in the CDR3. Trimming removed 2 bases from V and 3 bases from J; junction bases left unmatched: 1. Germline lookup yields CDR1 WSHSY and CDR2 SAAADI. DNA for the CDR3: TGCGCCAGCAGTGAGGGCGGGAGGACAGATACGCAGTATTTT. Translation: CASSEGGRTDTQYF.

On this clonotype: Since no conserved phenylalanine or tryptophan closes the CDR3, a read error is the likely cause. The genes are TRBV28 and TRBJ2-5; 7 positions match TRBD2. With the DNA end fitting TRBJ2-1 better, the J assignment may be wrong. Germline values: CDR1 MDHEN, CDR2 SYDVKM. The CDR3 spans 15 residues. In DNA, the CDR3 is TGTGCCAGCAGTAACCGGGACTACTCTCAAGAGACCCAGTTCTAC. This codes for CASSNRDYSQETQFY.